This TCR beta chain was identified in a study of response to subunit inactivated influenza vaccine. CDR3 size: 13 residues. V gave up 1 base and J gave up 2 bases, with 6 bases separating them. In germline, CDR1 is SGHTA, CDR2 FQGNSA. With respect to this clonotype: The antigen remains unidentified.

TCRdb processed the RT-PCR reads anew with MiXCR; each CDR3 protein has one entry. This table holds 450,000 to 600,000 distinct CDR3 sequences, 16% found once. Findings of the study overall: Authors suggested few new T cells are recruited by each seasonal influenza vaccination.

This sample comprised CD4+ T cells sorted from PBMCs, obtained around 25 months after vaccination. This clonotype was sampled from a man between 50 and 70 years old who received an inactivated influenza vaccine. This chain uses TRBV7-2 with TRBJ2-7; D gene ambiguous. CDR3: CASSLEPTYEQYF. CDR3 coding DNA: TGTGCCAGCAGCTTAGAACCCACCTACGAGCAGTACTTC.